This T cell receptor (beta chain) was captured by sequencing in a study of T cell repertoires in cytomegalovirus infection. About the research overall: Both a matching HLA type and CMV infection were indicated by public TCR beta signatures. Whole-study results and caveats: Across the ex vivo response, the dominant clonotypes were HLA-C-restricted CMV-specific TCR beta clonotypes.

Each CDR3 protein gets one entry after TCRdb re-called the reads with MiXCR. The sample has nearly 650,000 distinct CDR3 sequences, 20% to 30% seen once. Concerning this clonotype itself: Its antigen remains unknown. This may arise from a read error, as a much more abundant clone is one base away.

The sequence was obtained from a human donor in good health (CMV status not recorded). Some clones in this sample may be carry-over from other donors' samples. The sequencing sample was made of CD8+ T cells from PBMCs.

CDR3 residues: CASSPRRTGGNYGYTF. CDR3 DNA sequence: TGTGCCAGCAGCCCCCGTCGGACAGGAGGTAACTATGGCTACACCTTC. The chain recombines TRBV5-6 with TRBJ1-2, with 7 bases that match TRBD1. Germline CDR1 and CDR2: SGHDT and YYEEEE. The CDR3 contains 16 residues. After removal of 4 bases from V and 1 base from J, the junction contained 10 bases not matched to a gene.